A single sample is the source of the 32 T cell receptor beta chains below, sequenced in a study of blood T cell repertoires in COVID-19. The repertoire was sequenced with immunoSEQ multiplex PCR; TCRdb's copy has only in-frame clones and lacks some. The sample has about 46,000 clones; around four fifths are singletons. Sequencing was performed on peripheral blood. Receptor source: a man between 60 and 75 years old with active COVID-19.

In this sample, this clone turned up a few times. The chain is built from TRBV4-1 and TRBJ2-7; tentative D call: TRBD2 (6 bases). Trimming pared 4 bases from V and 4 bases from J, leaving 11 bases between. This CDR3 region has 13 residues. Germline CDR1 reads MGHRA; CDR2 reads YSYEKL. This CDR3 reads CASSPGDGYEQYF. In DNA form, the CDR3 reads TGCGCCAGCAGCCCGGGGGACGGTTACGAGCAGTACTTC.

The rearrangement joins TRBV7-9 to TRBJ1-2; tentatively, D is TRBD1 (6 bases). CDR1 is SEHNR, CDR2 FQNEAQ, per germline (reference sequence). This CDR3 is built from 15 residues. V gave up 3 bases and J gave up 8 bases, with 19 bases separating them. The CDR3 is CASSFSDRSRLGYTF. CDR3 DNA sequence: TGTGCCAGCAGCTTTTCGGACAGAAGTCGACTCGGCTACACCTTC.

The genes are TRBV7-6 and TRBJ2-3, with TRBD2 matching over 10 bases. CDR1 is SGHVS and CDR2 is FNYEAQ in the germline V gene. V dropped 4 bases and J dropped 3; count of bases not matched to a gene: 7. This CDR3 is built from 16 residues. The CDR3 region has the DNA TGTGCCAGCAGCTCCTTAGCGGGGGGCCTGACAGATACGCAGTATTTT. Translation: CASSSLAGGLTDTQYF.

The rearrangement uses TRBV4-1 and TRBJ1-2; 8 positions match TRBD1. Germline assignment: CDR1 MGHRA and CDR2 YSYEKL. Trimming cost V 4 bases and J 6 bases; bases outside gene matches: 10. CDR3 size: 15 residues. CDR3 amino acids: CASSRHPPGGNGYTF. The CDR3 DNA follows: TGCGCCAGCAGCCGCCACCCCCCAGGGGGCAATGGCTACACCTTC.

The gene calls are TRBV24-1 and TRBJ2-5; TRBD1 aligns across 8 bases. Germline-derived CDR1 and CDR2 are KGHDR and SFDVKD. The J segment lost 1 base and the V segment lost 7 bases, leaving 4 bases of the junction unmatched. This CDR3 spans 14 amino acids. This CDR3 is CATSAGQGQETQYF. The CDR3 bases are TGTGCCACCAGCGCTGGACAGGGCCAAGAGACCCAGTACTTC.

This clone was seen just once. CDR3 sequence reads: CASSFLAGTNTGELFF. In nucleotides, the CDR3 is TGTGCCAGCAGTTTCCTAGCGGGTACGAACACCGGGGAGCTGTTTTTT. J is TRBJ2-2 and V is TRBV28; 8 nucleotides line up with TRBD2. This CDR3 is 16 amino acids long. The germline gives CDR1 MDHEN, CDR2 SYDVKM. The V gene end was trimmed by 3 bases and the J gene end by 0 bases; junction bases not matched to a gene: 3.

The rearrangement links TRBV6-4 to TRBJ2-7; 10 nucleotides align to TRBD2. This CDR3 spans 14 amino acids. V lost 4 bases to trimming and J lost 9 bases; unmatched junction nucleotides: 9. The V gene's germline CDR1 is MRHNA and CDR2 SNTAGT. The DNA of the CDR3 is TGTGCCAGCAGTGCGGGGACTAGCGATAGACGGCAGTACTTC. Translation gives CASSAGTSDRRQYF.

This chain uses TRBV15 with TRBJ1-2; perhaps TRBD1 as D (6 bases). The V gene lost 1 base and the J gene lost 7 bases, with 10 bases spanning the gap. The CDR3 extends over 13 amino acids. The V gene's germline CDR1 is LNHNV and CDR2 YYDKDF (reference sequence). This CDR3 reads CATSRGGLVGYTF. CDR3 in DNA: TGTGCCACCAGCAGAGGGGGGCTGGTTGGCTACACCTTC. Full variable domain (remainder filled in from reference TRBV15 and TRBJ1-2): DAMVIQNPRYQVTQFGKPVTLSCSQTLNHNVMYWYQQKSSQAPKLLFHYYDKDFNNEADTPDNFQSRRPNTSFCFLDIRSPGLGDTAMYLCATSRGGLVGYTFGSGTRLTVV.

The chain employs TRBV3-1 (or the pseudogene TRBV3-2) and TRBJ2-4; 8 bases line up with TRBD1. V dropped 0 bases and J dropped 1; count of bases not matched to a gene: 8. CDR3 size: 18 residues. From germline, CDR1 is LGHDT and CDR2 YNNKEL (reference sequence). The DNA for the CDR3 is TGTGCCAGCAGCCAAGATGTATATCGACAGGGGGCCAAAAACATTCAGTACTTC. Translated: CASSQDVYRQGAKNIQYF.

This chain links TRBV4-2 with TRBJ2-3; TRBD2 aligns across 10 bases. Per germline, CDR1 LGHNA and CDR2 YNFKEQ. The CDR3 has 17 amino acids. Trimming cost V 5 bases and J 3 bases; bases outside gene matches: 11. The CDR3 coding sequence is TGTGCCAGCAGCACCTCACCTAGCGGGGGCGGAACAGATACGCAGTATTTT. Amino acid sequence: CASSTSPSGGGTDTQYF.

This clone was detected a few times. The J gene is TRBJ2-1, the V gene TRBV7-6; D is possibly TRBD2 (5 bases). CDR3 length: 16 amino acids. Trimming removed 1 base from V and 7 bases from J, with 17 bases in between. Germline CDR1 SGHVS, CDR2 FNYEAQ. This CDR3 is CASSLEGRGVWNEQFF. The CDR3 DNA reads as TGTGCCAGCAGCTTAGAGGGTCGGGGAGTCTGGAATGAGCAGTTCTTC. The full variable domain, its missing parts supplied by reference TRBV7-6 and TRBJ2-1, is GAGVSQSPRYKVTKRGQDVALRCDPISGHVSLYWYRQALGQGPEFLTYFNYEAQQDKSGLPNDRFSAERPEGSISTLTIQRTEQRDSAMYRCASSLEGRGVWNEQFFGPGTRLTVL.

The chain employs TRBV7-2 and TRBJ2-7; 9 bases align to TRBD2. CDR1 and CDR2 from the germline V gene are SGHTA and FQGNSA. This CDR3 has 15 residues. V gave up 1 base and J gave up 6 bases; unmatched junction bases: 7. CDR3 loop: CASSLDFGTSSEQYF. CDR3 nucleotides: TGTGCCAGCAGCTTAGATTTCGGGACTAGCAGCGAGCAGTACTTC.

This clone showed up just once. The rearrangement joins TRBV5-6 to TRBJ2-7; 8 bases match TRBD1. After removal of 5 bases from V and 2 bases from J, the junction contained 6 bases not matched to a gene. Germline V gene data show CDR1 as SGHDT and CDR2 as YYEEEE. This CDR3 region has 14 residues. The CDR3 sequence is CASSRQGSPYEQYF. The CDR3 nucleotides are TGTGCCAGCAGTCGACAGGGGTCCCCCTACGAGCAGTACTTC.

The chain couples TRBV15 to TRBJ2-5; a weak D match, TRBD1 (6 bases). Germline lookup yields CDR1 LNHNV and CDR2 YYDKDF (reference sequence). This CDR3 is built from 16 residues. With 5 bases removed from V and 1 base from J, the gap between germline ends came to 17 bases. The DNA of the CDR3 is TGTGCCACCAGCCTCACAGGGATGGGACCCCAAGAGACCCAGTACTTC. It is translated as CATSLTGMGPQETQYF.

The V and J genes are TRBV18 and TRBJ2-7; tentatively, D is TRBD2 (5 bases). V was pared by 3 bases and J by 6 bases, with 12 bases between. In germline, CDR1 is KGHSH, CDR2 LQKENI. This CDR3 comprises 13 residues. CDR3 region: CASSPLGRGEQYF. CDR3 nucleotides: TGTGCCAGCTCACCTCTAGGACGGGGCGAGCAGTACTTC.

This clone was counted a few times. The chain has TRBV24-1 and TRBJ2-1; D might be TRBD2 (6 bases). The CDR3 is 14 amino acids. V was cut by 5 bases and J by 6 bases, with 13 bases left in between. Germline CDR1 is KGHDR and CDR2 is SFDVKD. The CDR3 nucleotides read TGTGCCACCAGTGTCAATCCCGGGGGCAATGAGCAGTTCTTC. This translates into CATSVNPGGNEQFF.

The rearrangement links TRBV7-2 to TRBJ2-1; TRBD2 aligns across 13 bases. V gave up 5 bases and J gave up 12 bases; unmatched junction bases: 13. Looked up from germline, CDR1 is SGHTA and CDR2 is FQGNSA. This CDR3 spans 16 amino acids. CDR3 nucleotide sequence: TGTGCCAGCAGCGCCGTTGGGACTAGCGGGACCTCCCGGCAGTTCTTC. Translation: CASSAVGTSGTSRQFF.

V is TRBV5-6 and J is TRBJ2-7; D might be TRBD2 (6 bases). This CDR3 region has 15 residues. Germline V lookup: CDR1 SGHDT, CDR2 YYEEEE. V dropped 3 bases and J dropped 5 bases, with 18 bases sitting between them. This CDR3 reads CASSYRGLQHHEQYF. DNA of the CDR3: TGTGCCAGCAGCTACCGGGGACTCCAGCACCACGAGCAGTACTTC.

The J gene is TRBJ2-3, the V gene TRBV10-3; maybe TRBD2 (6 bases). The germline gives CDR1 ENHRY, CDR2 SYGVKD. The CDR3 contains 13 residues. Trimming took off 6 bases at V and 2 bases at J, with 9 bases between the two ends. CDR3 bases: TGTGCCATCAGGCGGGACCCCACAGATACGCAGTATTTT. Translated, it gives CAIRRDPTDTQYF.

The chain recombines TRBV19 with TRBJ2-2; D possibly corresponds to TRBD1 (7 bases). Trimming shortened V by 2 bases and J by 2 bases, and 9 bases separated the two germline ends. This CDR3 has 15 residues. CDR1 and CDR2 (germline): LNHDA, SQIVND (reference sequence). The CDR3 sequence is CASSIQGGNTGELFF. Written as DNA, the CDR3 is TGTGCCAGTAGTATACAGGGGGGTAACACCGGGGAGCTGTTTTTT.

V and J are TRBV18 and TRBJ2-4; TRBD2 aligns across 8 bases. This CDR3 contains 15 residues. Germline V lookup: CDR1 KGHSH, CDR2 LQKENI. The V gene end was trimmed by 3 bases and the J gene end by 7 bases; junction bases not matched to a gene: 8. CDR3 loop: CASSPAGTRHNIQYF. The CDR3 coding sequence is TGTGCCAGCTCACCCGCCGGGACTAGACACAACATTCAGTACTTC.

Written as DNA, the CDR3 is TGTGCCAGCAGTTACAATTGGTGGCGGGGGACAGATACGCAGTATTTT. Translated, it gives CASSYNWWRGTDTQYF. The chain is built from TRBV6-2 or TRBV6-3 and TRBJ2-3, with TRBD2 matching over 7 bases. The CDR3 consists of 16 residues. Germline CDR1 reads MNHEY; CDR2 reads SVGEGT. The junction had 8 bases not matched to a gene; V was cut back by 2 bases and J by 3 bases.

This clone was counted once. The chain couples TRBV7-8 to TRBJ1-1; D gene ambiguous. The CDR3 loop spans 13 amino acids. V was trimmed by 5 bases and J by 0 bases, leaving 7 bases between them. CDR1 is SGHVS and CDR2 is FQNEAQ in the germline V gene. The DNA of the CDR3 is TGTGCCAGCAGCGCTGGCTTGAACACTGAAGCTTTCTTT. Residues: CASSAGLNTEAFF.

The V call is TRBV7-8, the J call TRBJ1-4, with D unclear. The CDR3 covers 17 residues. The germline gives CDR1 SGHVS, CDR2 FQNEAQ. The V end was cut by 5 bases, the J end by 0 bases, with 16 bases between. CDR3 nucleotides: TGTGCCAGCAGCCCCTATGTGGTATCGGCAACTAATGAAAAACTGTTTTTT. Translated: CASSPYVVSATNEKLFF.

The chain combines TRBV7-2 with TRBJ2-7; D gene uncertain. V lost 3 bases to trimming and J lost 3 bases, with 9 bases between them. The CDR3 loop spans 13 amino acids. Germline CDR1 reads SGHTA; CDR2 reads FQGNSA. The CDR3 bases are TGTGCCAGCAGCTTCCGGGTCCTCTACGAGCAGTACTTC. Protein product: CASSFRVLYEQYF.

The gene calls are TRBV18 and TRBJ1-2; D is ambiguous. The CDR3 contains 13 residues. Germline CDR1 reads KGHSH; CDR2 reads LQKENI. The V end was cut by 1 base, the J end by 7 bases, with 10 bases between. CDR3 bases: TGTGCCAGCTCACCACTCCCTGCGGGTGGCTACACCTTC. This encodes CASSPLPAGGYTF.

This chain joins TRBV3-1 (or the pseudogene TRBV3-2) and TRBJ2-3; 13 bases align to TRBD2. Germline V gene data show CDR1 as LGHDT and CDR2 as YNNKEL (reference sequence). The CDR3 has 20 residues. The V and J ends lost 1 base and 1 base, in that order; junction bases with no gene match: 11. CDR3 region: CASSQGGTSGRALRTDTQYF. DNA of the CDR3: TGTGCCAGCAGCCAAGGGGGAACTAGCGGGAGGGCCCTCCGCACAGATACGCAGTATTTT.

Details on this clone: This sample includes further DNA sequences coding for the same CDR3. The chain couples TRBV10-3 to TRBJ2-7; TRBD1 matches 9 bases. The CDR3 covers 16 residues. After removal of 8 bases from V and 4 bases from J, the junction contained 15 bases not matched to a gene. Germline loops: CDR1 ENHRY, CDR2 SYGVKD. CDR3 sequence: CAIRGDGQGREYEQYF. The CDR3 nucleotides are TGTGCCATCCGGGGGGACGGACAGGGGAGGGAGTACGAGCAGTACTTC.

Only one count was recorded for this clone. CDR3 amino acids: CASSSGNLNTEAFF. The CDR3 DNA reads TGTGCCAGCAGTTCCGGGAACTTGAACACTGAAGCTTTCTTT. The chain is built from TRBV6-5 and TRBJ1-1; D ambiguous. V was trimmed by 4 bases and J by 0 bases, leaving 9 bases between them. The CDR3 is made up of 14 amino acids. Germline CDR1 MNHEY, CDR2 SVGAGI.

This chain joins TRBV28 and TRBJ1-2; possible D gene TRBD1, 6 bases. Per germline, CDR1 MDHEN and CDR2 SYDVKM. CDR3 length: 14 amino acids. V lost 3 bases, J lost 2 bases, and 10 bases lay in between. DNA of the CDR3: TGTGCCAGCAGTTTGGACAGACAAAACTATGGCTACACCTTC. Translated: CASSLDRQNYGYTF.

The rearrangement links TRBV28 to TRBJ1-5, with a weak D call TRBD1 (5 bases). The CDR3 sequence is 16 residues long. Germline V gene sequence: CDR1 MDHEN, CDR2 SYDVKM. V lost 7 bases to trimming and J lost 4 bases, with 20 bases between them. The CDR3 is CASTPAGGGMNQPQHF. The CDR3 nucleotides are TGTGCCAGCACCCCGGCCGGGGGGGGAATGAATCAGCCCCAGCATTTT.

V and J are TRBV11-3 and TRBJ2-1, with a possible D match to TRBD2 (5 bases). The CDR3 loop spans 13 amino acids. Germline-derived CDR1 and CDR2 are SGHNT and YENEEA. The V end was cut by 2 bases, the J end by 4 bases, with 6 bases between. CDR3 coding DNA: TGTGCCAGCAGCTTAACGGGATACAATGAGCAGTTCTTC. This sequence encodes CASSLTGYNEQFF.